This T cell receptor (beta chain) was identified in a study of blood T cells in healthy people across ages. This clonotype was seen at least ten times. A second PCR, run for roughly 7 to 12 cycles, used a sample-barcoded 5' primer plus a J-beta primer mix. Each CDR3 protein is one row after TCRdb ran MiXCR on the 5' RACE reads. The table has more than 800,000 distinct CDR3 sequences, around 30% seen once. Germline lookup yields CDR1 SGDLS and CDR2 YYNGEE. The CDR3 sequence is 15 residues long. Trimming shortened V by 0 bases and J by 6 bases, and 10 bases separated the two germline ends. This chain connects TRBV9 to TRBJ1-6; D uncertain. The sequenced sample was blood. This sequence was found in a woman older than 75 in good health. The CDR3: CASSVAGQANSPLHF. The CDR3, as DNA: TGTGCCAGCAGCGTAGCGGGTCAGGCTAATTCACCCCTCCACTTT.